Below, 24 T cell receptor beta chains from the same sample are listed, as sequenced in a study of a mutant IDH1 vaccine in newly diagnosed glioma. Their target antigens are unknown. Clones were read by immunoSEQ multiplex PCR, and TCRdb kept only the in-frame ones, dropping some. The table has some 57,000 clones, approximately 80% seen once; the top ten hold 4.1%. Time point: week 35, safety follow-up. All doses held 300 ug of mutant IDH1 20-mer peptide, with topical imiquimod. Sequencing used PBMCs, obtained from a glioma patient whose treatment included an IDH1 peptide vaccine. The origin of the receptors is a young woman with glioma.

The chain couples TRBV2 to TRBJ2-3, with 7 nucleotides matching TRBD2. Trimming took 5 bases from V and 0 from J; bases not matched to a gene: 5. The CDR3 consists of 15 residues. The germline V gene has CDR1 SNHLY and CDR2 FYNNEI. The CDR3: CASSSGRGSTDTQYF. DNA of the CDR3: TGTGCCAGCAGTTCAGGGCGGGGGAGCACAGATACGCAGTATTTT.

V is TRBV2 and J is TRBJ2-5, with a possible D match to TRBD2 (5 bases). Germline V gene sequence: CDR1 SNHLY, CDR2 FYNNEI. V was clipped by 4 bases and J by 10 bases, with 16 bases between them. The CDR3 has 13 residues. CDR3 in amino acids: CASSGNAGPDQYF. The CDR3 DNA reads as TGTGCCAGCAGTGGCAACGCGGGTCCCGACCAGTACTTC.

This clone was recorded only once. The V call is TRBV6-5, the J call TRBJ2-5, with D perhaps being TRBD1 or TRBD2 (5 bases each). This CDR3 is 15 amino acids long. Germline V gene sequence: CDR1 MNHEY, CDR2 SVGAGI. V dropped 0 bases and J dropped 5 bases, with 13 bases sitting between them. DNA for the CDR3: TGTGCCAGCAGTTACTCCGGGGCCGCTTCGGAGACCCAGTACTTC. This gives the protein CASSYSGAASETQYF.

This chain links TRBV25-1 with TRBJ2-2, with D perhaps TRBD1 or TRBD2 (6 bases each). CDR3 length: 17 amino acids. The V gene lost 5 bases and the J gene lost 4 bases, with 20 bases spanning the gap. Germline lookup yields CDR1 MGHDK and CDR2 SYGVNS. CDR3 sequence reads: CASSTQTGAPGTGELFF. Here the CDR3 DNA reads TGTGCCAGCAGTACCCAAACGGGGGCTCCGGGCACCGGGGAGCTGTTTTTT.

The V and J genes are TRBV5-5 and TRBJ2-7, with 9 nucleotides matching TRBD1. From germline, CDR1 is SGHKS and CDR2 YYEKEE (reference sequence). The junction had 4 bases not matched to a gene; V was cut back by 4 bases and J by 5 bases. The CDR3 is 13 residues long. The CDR3 DNA reads TGTGCCAGCAGCAGAACAGGGGGCAACGAGCAGTACTTC. Translated, it gives CASSRTGGNEQYF.

The CDR3 DNA follows: TGTGCCAGCAGCGCAGACAGGTCTGAAGCTTTCTTT. This encodes CASSADRSEAFF. The chain carries TRBV5-4 and TRBJ1-1; D may be TRBD1 (6 bases). CDR1 and CDR2 (germline): SGHNT, YYREEE (reference sequence). The CDR3 has 12 residues. With 4 bases removed from V and 6 bases from J, the gap between germline ends came to 10 bases.

This clone has a single count. This chain joins TRBV6-5 and TRBJ2-5, with D hard to call. The CDR3 is 15 residues long. Germline V CDR1 and CDR2: MNHEY, SVGAGI. The V gene lost 0 bases and the J gene lost 5 bases, with 13 bases spanning the gap. The CDR3 nucleotides are TGTGCCAGCAGTTACTCAGTAGTAGGTGTGGAGACCCAGTACTTC. It is translated as CASSYSVVGVETQYF.

There are a few counts of this clone. V and J are TRBV5-6 and TRBJ1-1; D remains unclear. CDR1 SGHDT and CDR2 YYEEEE come from the germline V gene. The ends were cut back, 3 bases at V and 1 base at J, with 7 bases in the middle. There are 13 residues in the CDR3. As DNA, the CDR3 is TGTGCCAGCAGCTCTTACACGAACACTGAAGCTTTCTTT. This sequence encodes CASSSYTNTEAFF.

V and J are TRBV6-1 and TRBJ1-1, with D possibly being TRBD1 (6 bases). CDR3 size: 15 residues. Trimming removed 1 base at V and 4 bases at J, with 13 bases between. Germline-derived CDR1 and CDR2 are MNHNS and SASEGT. The CDR3 nucleotides read TGTGCCAGCAGTGAAGGGGGACACCCGAGCACTGAAGCTTTCTTT. This translates into CASSEGGHPSTEAFF.

This chain links TRBV7-3 with TRBJ2-1; 7 bases line up with TRBD2. The germline CDR1 and CDR2 sequences are SGHTA and FQGTGA. J was trimmed by 7 bases and V by 4 bases; bases with no gene match: 4. This CDR3 contains 13 residues. This chain's CDR3 is CASSSRGGNEQFF. CDR3 sequence (DNA): TGTGCCAGCAGCTCACGGGGAGGGAATGAGCAGTTCTTC.

The chain combines TRBV7-6 with TRBJ2-5; D call uncertain. Trimming cost V 4 bases and J 6 bases, with 15 bases left between them. The CDR3 runs to 14 residues. Looked up from germline, CDR1 is SGHVS and CDR2 is FNYEAQ. The CDR3 DNA reads TGTGCCAGCAGCTCATGGACCGGTGAGCAGACCCAGTACTTC. Protein sequence: CASSSWTGEQTQYF. The whole variable domain, filled in from reference TRBV7-6 and TRBJ2-5, reads GAGVSQSPRYKVTKRGQDVALRCDPISGHVSLYWYRQALGQGPEFLTYFNYEAQQDKSGLPNDRFSAERPEGSISTLTIQRTEQRDSAMYRCASSSWTGEQTQYFGPGTRLLVL.

The rearrangement joins TRBV30 to TRBJ2-1, with a possible D match to TRBD2 (6 bases). Germline CDR1 and CDR2: GTSNPN and SVGIG (reference sequence). Deletions cut 8 bases from V and 2 bases from J, with 13 bases between. CDR3 length: 13 residues. The CDR3 DNA reads as TGTGCCCGAACGGCGGGGACCTACAATGAGCAGTTCTTC. Amino acid sequence: CARTAGTYNEQFF.

The chain joins TRBV5-1 to TRBJ2-5; D remains ambiguous. The germline gives CDR1 SGHRS, CDR2 YFSETQ. Between the trimmed V and J ends, which lost 1 base and 1 base, there was a span of 2 bases. CDR3 length equals 12 residues. The CDR3 DNA reads TGCGCCAGCAGCTTGCCCCAAGAGACCCAGTACTTC. This gives the protein CASSLPQETQYF.

The chain has TRBV5-6 and TRBJ1-2, with D unclear. V was cut by 3 bases and J by 2 bases, with 14 bases left in between. CDR1 SGHDT and CDR2 YYEEEE come from the germline V gene. This CDR3 is 15 amino acids long. The CDR3 spells CASSSPGPTNYGYTF. The CDR3, as DNA: TGTGCCAGCAGCTCCCCGGGCCCCACAAACTATGGCTACACCTTC. Full variable domain (missing parts from reference TRBV5-6 and TRBJ1-2): DAGVTQSPTHLIKTRGQQVTLRCSPKSGHDTVSWYQQALGQGPQFIFQYYEEEERQRGNFPDRFSGHQFPNYSSELNVNALLLGDSALYLCASSSPGPTNYGYTFGSGTRLTVV.

The rearrangement links TRBV7-6 to TRBJ2-2; the D call may be TRBD1 or TRBD2 (5 bases each). CDR1 and CDR2 from the germline V gene are SGHVS and FNYEAQ. The CDR3 is 13 residues long. The V gene lost 7 bases and the J gene lost 5 bases, with 11 bases spanning the gap. The CDR3 loop reads CASIEGYTGELFF. The CDR3 DNA reads TGTGCCAGCATCGAGGGGTATACCGGGGAGCTGTTTTTT.

The chain uses TRBV5-5 and TRBJ1-4; possibly TRBD1 for D (5 bases). This CDR3 comprises 15 residues. CDR1 is SGHKS and CDR2 is YYEKEE in the germline V gene (reference sequence). V was clipped by 2 bases and J by 5 bases, with 13 bases between them. In nucleotides, the CDR3 is TGTGCCAGCAGCTTAGCATCGGGGGAGAATGAAAAACTGTTTTTT. Its translation is CASSLASGENEKLFF. The whole variable domain, filled in from reference TRBV5-5 and TRBJ1-4, reads DAGVTQSPTHLIKTRGQQVTLRCSPISGHKSVSWYQQVLGQGPQFIFQYYEKEERGRGNFPDRFSARQFPNYSSELNVNALLLGDSALYLCASSLASGENEKLFFGSGTQLSVL.

The V and J genes are TRBV5-1 and TRBJ2-3, with 8 bases that match TRBD2. The CDR3 spans 15 residues. Trimming cost V 4 bases and J 4 bases; bases outside gene matches: 8. The V gene's germline CDR1 is SGHRS and CDR2 YFSETQ. The CDR3 protein is CASSRSAGGSDTQYF. In nucleotides, the CDR3 is TGCGCCAGCAGCCGGTCGGCGGGGGGATCAGATACGCAGTATTTT. The whole variable domain, remainder taken from reference TRBV5-1 and TRBJ2-3, is KAGVTQTPRYLIKTRGQQVTLSCSPISGHRSVSWYQQTPGQGLQFLFEYFSETQRNKGNFPGRFSGRQFSNSRSEMNVSTLELGDSALYLCASSRSAGGSDTQYFGPGTRLTVL.

The rearrangement links TRBV2 to TRBJ2-5; weak D call: TRBD2 (6 bases). The CDR3 sequence is 15 residues long. The V gene's germline CDR1 is SNHLY and CDR2 FYNNEI. The ends were cut back, 3 bases at V and 4 bases at J, with 15 bases in the middle. CDR3 in DNA: TGTGCCAGCAGTGAGGGCGGTCTAGCGTTAGAGACCCAGTACTTC. Encoded protein: CASSEGGLALETQYF.

This clone appeared a single time. The rearrangement joins TRBV5-1 to TRBJ1-1, with 9 bases that match TRBD1. With V trimmed by 3 bases and J by 8 bases, 14 bases remained unmatched. Per germline, CDR1 SGHRS and CDR2 YFSETQ. CDR3 length: 16 residues. CDR3 sequence (DNA): TGCGCCAGCAGCTCCGGACTCCGGGACAGGGTGGTGGAAGCTTTCTTT. Translation gives CASSSGLRDRVVEAFF.

This chain connects TRBV5-1 to TRBJ2-2; D unresolved. In germline, CDR1 is SGHRS, CDR2 YFSETQ. The CDR3 is 16 amino acids. The V end lost 0 bases, the J end lost 5 bases, and 14 bases lay between the germline ends. This CDR3 reads CASSLAWATGTGELFF. The CDR3, as DNA: TGCGCCAGCAGCTTGGCCTGGGCCACCGGGACCGGGGAGCTGTTTTTT.

This clone was seen a single time. This chain connects TRBV30 to TRBJ1-2; D perhaps matches TRBD1 (6 bases). Trimming shortened V by 1 base and J by 8 bases, and 17 bases separated the two germline ends. CDR3 size: 14 residues. The germline V gene encodes CDR1 GTSNPN and CDR2 SVGIG (reference sequence). CDR3 loop: CAWSADSSFYGYTF. The DNA of the CDR3 is TGTGCCTGGAGTGCGGACAGTTCTTTCTACGGCTACACCTTC.

J is TRBJ1-1 and V is TRBV9; no definite D call. Germline assignment: CDR1 SGDLS and CDR2 YYNGEE. Trimming shortened V by 3 bases and J by 6 bases, and 18 bases separated the two germline ends. The CDR3 covers 15 residues. The CDR3 sequence is CASSGAQHIFAEAFF. The CDR3 bases are TGTGCCAGCAGCGGGGCCCAACATATATTCGCTGAAGCTTTCTTT.

This clone has only a few counts. The chain is built from TRBV12-5 and TRBJ2-2, with 7 nucleotides matching TRBD1. With 7 bases clipped from V and 0 bases from J, the junction kept 8 bases outside the gene matches. Germline V lookup: CDR1 LGHNT, CDR2 FRNRAP. The CDR3 extends over 16 amino acids. The CDR3 coding sequence is TGTGCTAGTGCCCCCTCAGGGGGATCGAACACCGGGGAGCTGTTTTTT. It specifies CASAPSGGSNTGELFF.

The rearrangement uses TRBV2 and TRBJ2-5; a weak D match, TRBD1 (6 bases). Germline CDR1 and CDR2: SNHLY and FYNNEI. This CDR3 spans 17 amino acids. V was pared by 2 bases and J by 5 bases, with 21 bases between. In nucleotides, the CDR3 is TGTGCCAGCAGTGAACTACAGGGTGGGTTCAGTAGCGAGACCCAGTACTTC. It specifies CASSELQGGFSSETQYF.